One sample yielded the 11 T cell receptor beta chains listed below, sequenced in a study of vaccination and CD4 T cells after COVID-19. Cultured CD4+ T cells had their DNA profiled by the Oncomine TCR Beta short-read assay. TCRdb reanalysed the PCR reads using MiXCR and keeps one entry per CDR3 protein. The sample has approximately 18,000 distinct CDR3 sequences, roughly 27% seen once. No cognate antigen is known for these TCRs. Treatment described: approximately 11-day PBMC culture with coronavirus spike peptide pools or control peptides (ViraFEST assay). Input material: cultured CD4+ T cells from blood. These receptors were taken from a human donor with COVID-19.

This clonotype was seen a handful of times. The genes are TRBV2 and TRBJ1-6; 7 bases align to TRBD1. Germline V gives CDR1 SNHLY, CDR2 FYNNEI. J was trimmed by 3 bases and V by 1 base; bases with no gene match: 3. The CDR3 totals 16 residues. In nucleotides, the CDR3 is TGTGCCAGCAGTGAAGACAGGGGAAACTATAATTCACCCCTCCACTTT. Translation: CASSEDRGNYNSPLHF.

There are a few counts of this clonotype. Here the CDR3 reads CASSLARTENTEAFF. Written as DNA, the CDR3 is TGTGCCAGCAGCTTAGCGCGGACCGAGAACACTGAAGCTTTCTTT. The chain joins TRBV7-9 to TRBJ1-1, with D unresolved. This CDR3 has 15 amino acids. Looked up from germline, CDR1 is SEHNR and CDR2 is FQNEAQ (reference sequence). The V gene lost 0 bases and the J gene lost 1 base, with 9 bases spanning the gap.

A few counts support this clonotype. This chain uses TRBV20-1 with TRBJ2-1; D could derive from TRBD1 or TRBD2 (6 bases each). The length of the CDR3 is 15 residues. Germline V gene sequence: CDR1 DFQATT, CDR2 SNEGSKA (reference sequence). The V gene lost 5 bases and the J gene lost 8 bases, with 22 bases spanning the gap. CDR3 protein: CSAPGAPLYSYEQFF. The CDR3 DNA is TGCAGTGCTCCGGGGGCCCCGCTTTACAGCTATGAGCAGTTCTTC.

The V call is TRBV6-4, the J call TRBJ2-1; D gene ambiguous. The germline CDR1 and CDR2 sequences are MRHNA and SNTAGT. This CDR3 region has 16 residues. The ends were cut back, 8 bases at V and 0 bases at J, with 17 bases in the middle. CDR3: CASPTYVVGSYNEQFF. DNA of the CDR3: TGTGCCAGCCCTACCTACGTCGTGGGCTCCTACAATGAGCAGTTCTTC.

The V and J genes are TRBV20-1 and TRBJ2-7; 10 nucleotides agree with TRBD2. This CDR3 has 14 residues. Trimming removed 6 bases from V and 2 bases from J; junction bases left unmatched: 7. CDR1 and CDR2 from the germline V gene are DFQATT and SNEGSKA (reference sequence). The chain's CDR3 is CSAPSGGDAYEQYF. CDR3 in DNA: TGCAGTGCCCCGAGCGGGGGGGACGCCTACGAGCAGTACTTC.

The sample holds a few counts of this clonotype. This rearrangement joins TRBV20-1 to TRBJ1-3, with unresolved D. V was cut by 3 bases and J by 1 base, with 7 bases left in between. The germline gives CDR1 DFQATT, CDR2 SNEGSKA (reference sequence). CDR3 length equals 13 residues. The CDR3 sequence is CSASLGSGNTIYF. CDR3 in DNA: TGCAGTGCTAGTTTGGGGTCTGGAAACACCATATATTTT.

This chain uses TRBV28 with TRBJ2-1, with 8 bases identical to TRBD1. This CDR3 is 17 amino acids long. With V trimmed by 3 bases and J by 5 bases, 12 bases remained unmatched. The germline CDR1 and CDR2 sequences are MDHEN and SYDVKM. CDR3 protein: CASSFPFVTGVNNEQFF. In DNA form, the CDR3 reads TGTGCCAGCAGTTTCCCCTTTGTGACAGGGGTGAACAATGAGCAGTTCTTC.

This clonotype was observed a handful of times. V and J are TRBV20-1 and TRBJ2-2, with 10 bases identical to TRBD2. Per the germline V gene, CDR1 is DFQATT and CDR2 is SNEGSKA (reference sequence). J gave up 1 base and V 3 bases, and 2 bases lay outside the gene matches. This CDR3 is built from 15 residues. CDR3 protein: CSASGLAENTGELFF. The CDR3 nucleotides read TGCAGTGCTAGTGGACTAGCGGAGAACACCGGGGAGCTGTTTTTT.

V gene TRBV2 combines with J gene TRBJ2-7, with D hard to call. The CDR3 runs to 13 residues. Germline V gene sequence: CDR1 SNHLY, CDR2 FYNNEI. Trimming stripped 2 bases from V and 6 bases from J, with 11 bases between. CDR3 nucleotide sequence: TGTGCCAGCAGTGAATCAGCACCTACCGAGCAGTACTTC. Protein: CASSESAPTEQYF.

The chain combines TRBV20-1 with TRBJ2-7, with TRBD1 identical over 11 bases. V gave up 5 bases and J gave up 7 bases; unmatched junction bases: 7. Germline values: CDR1 DFQATT, CDR2 SNEGSKA (reference sequence). CDR3 size: 13 residues. CDR3 nucleotides: TGCAGTGCTGCCGGACAGGGGGCGAGGGAGCAGTACTTC. Protein: CSAAGQGAREQYF.

J is TRBJ2-3 and V is TRBV11-2; the D is unclear. Per the germline V gene, CDR1 is SGHAT and CDR2 is FQNNGV. V lost 7 bases and J lost 4, with 18 bases in between. The CDR3 totals 15 residues. This chain's CDR3 is CASTLGPANADTQYF. CDR3 DNA: TGTGCCAGCACCCTTGGCCCAGCGAATGCAGATACGCAGTATTTT.